This TCR beta chain was captured by sequencing in a study of blood T cell repertoires in COVID-19. As for the study in general: Material from acute and convalescent COVID-19 was sourced from the United States, Italy and Spain. Sources were T cells, B-cell-depleted T cells, or PBMCs; the material itself was cDNA or gDNA.

Clones were read by immunoSEQ multiplex PCR, and TCRdb kept only the in-frame ones, dropping some. This sample yields 200,000 to 250,000 clones, of which 88% are seen a single time; about 1.3% belongs to the top ten. Germline trimming cut 2 bases from V and 1 base from J; bases unmatched to any gene: 10. CDR3 length: 19 residues. Germline-derived CDR1 and CDR2 are SGHTS and YDEGEE. The material sequenced was peripheral blood. The rearrangement links TRBV5-8 to TRBJ2-1, with 12 bases matching TRBD2. This TCR was recovered from a man at least 80 years old with acute or convalescent COVID-19. The CDR3 reads CASSLNYGLAGLSYNEQFF. In nucleotides, the CDR3 is TGTGCCAGCAGCTTAAATTACGGACTAGCGGGACTGTCCTACAATGAGCAGTTCTTC.